Each of the 26 T cell receptor beta chains below was sequenced from the same sample in a study of blood T cell repertoires in COVID-19. Profiling relied on immunoSEQ multiplex PCR, and the TCRdb table lists in-frame clones only, not all of them. The sample has 90,000 or so clones, 89% seen once. The sequencing input was peripheral blood. These TCRs come from a man between 60 and 70 years old with COVID-19, enrolled during active disease.

CDR3 sequence (DNA): TGTGCCAGCAGTGGACCGGGACAGCTCGGCGCCTACAATGAGCAGTTCTTC. This sequence encodes CASSGPGQLGAYNEQFF. V gene TRBV2 combines with J gene TRBJ2-1; 7 bases map to TRBD1. CDR3 length: 17 amino acids. Germline trimming cut 4 bases from V and 2 bases from J; bases unmatched to any gene: 11. Germline V lookup: CDR1 SNHLY, CDR2 FYNNEI.

V usage is TRBV4-3 and J usage is TRBJ1-6; 10 nucleotides align to TRBD1. CDR3 length: 15 residues. V dropped 4 bases and J dropped 10; count of bases not matched to a gene: 7. Germline V lookup: CDR1 LGHNA, CDR2 YSLEER. CDR3 DNA sequence: TGCGCCAGCAGCCGTGACAGGGGGCAAGTGTCACCCCTCCACTTT. Its protein product is CASSRDRGQVSPLHF.

This clone was picked up one time. This chain joins TRBV6-5 and TRBJ1-5; 7 bases are a match to TRBD1. The CDR3 spans 15 residues. Germline V gives CDR1 MNHEY, CDR2 SVGAGI. The trim removed 5 bases at V and 0 bases at J, leaving 4 bases unmatched. CDR3 amino acids: CASSRDRYSNQPQHF. DNA for the CDR3: TGTGCCAGCAGTAGGGACAGATATAGCAATCAGCCCCAGCATTTT.

The genes are TRBV3-1 (or the pseudogene TRBV3-2) and TRBJ2-7, with D possibly matching TRBD1 (6 bases). Trimming took off 4 bases at V and 2 bases at J, with 12 bases between the two ends. Germline V gene sequence: CDR1 LGHDT, CDR2 YNNKEL (reference sequence). This CDR3 contains 14 residues. CDR3 sequence: CASSPGQFAYEQYF. The CDR3 nucleotides read TGTGCCAGCAGCCCAGGACAGTTTGCCTACGAGCAGTACTTC.

The rearrangement uses TRBV2 and TRBJ1-5; D is ambiguous. Between the trimmed V and J ends, which lost 6 bases and 6 bases, there was a span of 12 bases. The germline gives CDR1 SNHLY, CDR2 FYNNEI. The CDR3 sequence is 13 residues long. The CDR3 nucleotides read TGTGCCAGCAGCCCAGAGGCGGGTCAGCCCCAGCATTTT. This codes for CASSPEAGQPQHF.

The rearrangement uses TRBV27 and TRBJ2-6; D unclear. The V gene lost 6 bases and the J gene lost 0 bases, with 9 bases spanning the gap. The CDR3 runs to 15 residues. Germline CDR1 reads MNHEY; CDR2 reads SMNVEV (reference sequence). CDR3 protein: CASRTHNSGANVLTF. The CDR3, as DNA: TGTGCCAGCAGGACACATAACTCTGGGGCCAACGTCCTGACTTTC.

The chain combines TRBV12-3 or TRBV12-4 with TRBJ1-5; no reliable D call. V was trimmed by 5 bases and J by 6 bases, leaving 8 bases between them. The CDR3 extends over 12 amino acids. CDR3 amino acids: CASSPRGQPQHF. CDR3 nucleotide sequence: TGTGCCAGCAGTCCACGGGGTCAGCCCCAGCATTTT.

V is TRBV10-3 and J is TRBJ2-6; tentatively, D is TRBD1 (6 bases). The ends were cut back, 8 bases at V and 0 bases at J, with 14 bases in the middle. The CDR3 is made up of 16 amino acids. Germline values: CDR1 ENHRY, CDR2 SYGVKD. The DNA of the CDR3 is TGTGCCATCCTGGGGGACAAGAGCTCTGGGGCCAACGTCCTGACTTTC. Translation: CAILGDKSSGANVLTF.

The chain links TRBV18 to TRBJ1-1; D possibly corresponds to TRBD1 (5 bases). CDR1 is KGHSH and CDR2 is LQKENI in the germline V gene. V was cut by 0 bases and J by 6 bases, with 11 bases left in between. The CDR3 totals 14 residues. The CDR3 spells CASSPPAGRPEAFF. The CDR3 DNA is TGTGCCAGCTCACCACCCGCAGGGAGGCCTGAAGCTTTCTTT.

The chain uses TRBV6-5 and TRBJ1-2; D remains unclear. Germline assignment: CDR1 MNHEY and CDR2 SVGAGI. CDR3 size: 14 residues. V was pared by 2 bases and J by 7 bases, with 14 bases between. CDR3 DNA: TGTGCCAGCAGTTACGTCGAGGGCAGTGGTGGCTACACCTTC. It is translated as CASSYVEGSGGYTF.

V and J are TRBV5-1 and TRBJ2-1, with a tentative D call TRBD2 (6 bases). V was cut by 1 base and J by 10 bases, with 21 bases left in between. This CDR3 contains 16 residues. Germline CDR1 is SGHRS and CDR2 is YFSETQ. This chain's CDR3 is CASSLYVGSEGYEQFF. The CDR3 bases are TGCGCCAGCAGCTTGTATGTCGGGAGCGAAGGTTACGAGCAGTTCTTC.

V gene TRBV27 combines with J gene TRBJ1-4, with a tentative D call TRBD1 (5 bases). V gave up 6 bases and J gave up 3 bases, with 14 bases separating them. Germline V gene sequence: CDR1 MNHEY, CDR2 SMNVEV (reference sequence). There are 15 residues in the CDR3. CDR3 residues: CASSDKGLANEKLFF. The DNA of the CDR3 is TGTGCCAGCAGCGACAAGGGGCTTGCTAATGAAAAACTGTTTTTT.

The chain is built from TRBV19 and TRBJ2-7, with D possibly matching TRBD1 (6 bases). CDR1 and CDR2 (germline): LNHDA, SQIVND (reference sequence). The CDR3 consists of 14 residues. The ends were cut back, 5 bases at V and 0 bases at J, with 11 bases in the middle. DNA for the CDR3: TGTGCCAGTAGTTCTAGACAGGACTCCTACGAGCAGTACTTC. This codes for CASSSRQDSYEQYF.

This chain links TRBV6-5 with TRBJ2-1; 7 bases match TRBD1. Germline V gene lookup returns CDR1 MNHEY and CDR2 SVGAGI. Germline trimming cut 0 bases from V and 4 bases from J; bases unmatched to any gene: 0. CDR3 length: 14 residues. DNA for the CDR3: TGTGCCAGCAGTTACTCGGGACAGTACAATGAGCAGTTCTTC. Protein sequence: CASSYSGQYNEQFF.

The DNA of the CDR3 is TGTGCCAGCAACTCCCAGGGAGGCTATGGCTACACCTTC. Translation: CASNSQGGYGYTF. The chain combines TRBV11-3 with TRBJ1-2, with D tentatively TRBD1 (5 bases). Germline lookup yields CDR1 SGHNT and CDR2 YENEEA. Trimming took off 7 bases at V and 4 bases at J, with 13 bases between the two ends. This CDR3 contains 13 residues. The full variable domain, its missing parts supplied by reference TRBV11-3 and TRBJ1-2, is EAGVVQSPRYKIIEKKQPVAFWCNPISGHNTLYWYLQNLGQGPELLIRYENEEAVDDSQLPKDRFSAERLKGVDSTLKIQPAELGDSAVYLCASNSQGGYGYTFGSGTRLTVV.

This sequence joins TRBV5-1 and TRBJ2-3; a possible D gene is TRBD2 (6 bases). CDR1 SGHRS and CDR2 YFSETQ come from the germline V gene. V was pared by 1 base and J by 1 base, with 13 bases between. The CDR3 totals 16 residues. Here the CDR3 reads CASSLKLAPGTDTQYF. The CDR3 DNA is TGCGCCAGCAGCTTGAAACTAGCCCCTGGCACAGATACGCAGTATTTT.

This CDR3 reads CAWSVVASGTDTQYF. The CDR3 DNA is TGTGCCTGGAGTGTAGTGGCTAGCGGGACAGATACGCAGTATTTT. The rearrangement links TRBV30 to TRBJ2-3, with 8 nucleotides matching TRBD2. Unmatched junction bases numbered 5, after V lost 0 bases and J lost 3 bases. The CDR3 totals 15 residues. Germline V gene lookup returns CDR1 GTSNPN and CDR2 SVGIG (reference sequence).

The chain recombines TRBV4-1 with TRBJ2-3; no definite D call. The CDR3 runs 14 residues. Per germline, CDR1 MGHRA and CDR2 YSYEKL. V was trimmed by 3 bases and J by 4 bases, leaving 11 bases between them. The CDR3 coding sequence is TGCGCCAGCAGCCACGGGTCGTTGCCAGATACGCAGTATTTT. Amino acid sequence: CASSHGSLPDTQYF.

The chain carries TRBV6-5 and TRBJ2-2; 8 bases line up with TRBD2. CDR1 and CDR2 from the germline V gene are MNHEY and SVGAGI. The CDR3 is 15 residues long. J was trimmed by 0 bases and V by 5 bases; bases with no gene match: 2. CDR3 protein: CASSRAGANTGELFF. CDR3 sequence (DNA): TGTGCCAGCAGTCGAGCGGGAGCGAACACCGGGGAGCTGTTTTTT.

V usage is TRBV3-1 (or the pseudogene TRBV3-2) and J usage is TRBJ2-7; D perhaps matches TRBD2 (6 bases). V shed 4 bases and J shed 3 bases, with 10 bases lying between them. The CDR3 extends over 13 amino acids. CDR1 and CDR2 (germline): LGHDT, YNNKEL (reference sequence). The CDR3 DNA sequence: TGTGCCAGCAGCCCAGCGGGTGGCTACGAGCAGTACTTC. It translates to CASSPAGGYEQYF.

The gene calls are TRBV9 and TRBJ1-6; D unclear. CDR1 is SGDLS and CDR2 is YYNGEE in the germline V gene. The CDR3 length is 18 residues. Trimming took off 1 base at V and 5 bases at J, with 19 bases between the two ends. The CDR3 sequence is CASSVSLERGLNNSPLHF. The CDR3 nucleotides read TGTGCCAGCAGCGTATCCCTGGAGCGGGGTCTTAATAATTCACCCCTCCACTTT.

V is TRBV12-5 and J is TRBJ2-1; TRBD2 matches 10 bases. The CDR3 sequence is 17 residues long. The germline V gene encodes CDR1 LGHNT and CDR2 FRNRAP. Trimming cost V 3 bases and J 6 bases; bases outside gene matches: 11. The DNA for the CDR3 is TGTGCTAGTGGTTTCGACCACCCTAGCGGGAGTCCCAATGAGCAGTTCTTC. Amino acid sequence: CASGFDHPSGSPNEQFF.

The chain's CDR3 is CATSDLRLAGEETQYF. The CDR3 DNA reads TGTGCCACCAGTGATTTGAGGCTAGCGGGAGAAGAGACCCAGTACTTC. The chain recombines TRBV24-1 with TRBJ2-5; 10 nucleotides line up with TRBD2. Looked up from germline, CDR1 is KGHDR and CDR2 is SFDVKD. This CDR3 is 16 amino acids long. V trimming: 0 bases; J trimming: 3 bases; junction bases outside the gene matches: 3.

This chain links TRBV7-3 with TRBJ1-1, with D unresolved. CDR1 and CDR2 from the germline V gene are SGHTA and FQGTGA. The V gene lost 0 bases and the J gene lost 5 bases, with 16 bases spanning the gap. There are 16 residues in the CDR3. CDR3 protein: CASSLTSEAVATEAFF. In DNA, the CDR3 is TGTGCCAGCAGCTTAACCTCCGAAGCGGTAGCGACTGAAGCTTTCTTT.

The chain couples TRBV5-1 to TRBJ1-5; possible D gene TRBD1, 5 bases. Germline values: CDR1 SGHRS, CDR2 YFSETQ. CDR3 size: 15 residues. The V end was cut by 1 base, the J end by 2 bases, with 10 bases between. The CDR3 loop is CASSLWGDGNQPQHF. As DNA, the CDR3 is TGCGCCAGCAGCTTGTGGGGGGACGGCAATCAGCCCCAGCATTTT. Full variable domain (rest looked up from reference TRBV5-1 and TRBJ1-5): KAGVTQTPRYLIKTRGQQVTLSCSPISGHRSVSWYQQTPGQGLQFLFEYFSETQRNKGNFPGRFSGRQFSNSRSEMNVSTLELGDSALYLCASSLWGDGNQPQHFGDGTRLSIL.

This chain joins TRBV18 and TRBJ1-6; D possibly corresponds to TRBD1 (5 bases). V lost 4 bases, J lost 9 bases, and 16 bases lay in between. The CDR3 has 15 residues. Looked up from germline, CDR1 is KGHSH and CDR2 is LQKENI. DNA for the CDR3: TGTGCCAGCTCACTTGATAAGGGGTGGAGTTCACCCCTCCACTTT. It yields the protein CASSLDKGWSSPLHF.